This is a list of T cell receptor beta chains from one sample in a study of naive and memory T cell subsets. TCRdb re-called the UMI-ligation and nested PCR reads through MiXCR, storing one row per CDR3 protein. The table lists about 35,000 distinct CDR3 sequences, about an eighth of them singletons. Sequenced input: effector memory CD4+ T cells from blood. The source is a human donor in good health. The CDR3 runs from the conserved cysteine through the conserved F or W. A D gene is named only where the DNA matches it firmly. A row's size may be missing; if present it is once, few, many or a size class.

TRBJ2-7	TRBV6-4	.	TRBD2	CASSRPGLAEENEQYF	TGTGCCAGCAGTCGCCCCGGACTAGCGGAGGAGAACGAGCAGTACTTC
TRBJ2-3	TRBV29-1	many	.	CSVGVGTVNTDTQYF	TGCAGCGTTGGGGTCGGGACGGTCAACACAGATACGCAGTATTTT
TRBJ1-1	TRBV2	few	.	CASSGDLGTEAFF	TGTGCCAGCAGTGGGGACCTCGGGACTGAAGCTTTCTTT
TRBJ2-7	TRBV7-2	few	TRBD2	CASIQSGGSSAYEQYF	TGTGCCAGCATCCAAAGCGGGGGGAGTAGCGCCTACGAGCAGTACTTC
TRBJ2-7	TRBV7-4	.	TRBD2	CASSLTSGRAYEQYF	TGTGCCAGCAGCTTGACTAGCGGGAGGGCCTACGAGCAGTACTTC
TRBJ1-1	TRBV4-3	.	.	CASSQEGYMNTEAFF	TGCGCCAGCAGCCAAGAGGGGTACATGAACACTGAAGCGTTCTTT
TRBJ1-5	TRBV4-1	many	.	CASSQAPLHTGSGQPQHF	TGCGCCAGCAGCCAAGCCCCCCTCCATACAGGGTCGGGCCAGCCCCAGCATTTT
TRBJ1-1	TRBV11-2	many	.	CASSFRSMNTEAFF	TGTGCCAGCAGCTTCCGGAGCATGAACACTGAAGCTTTCTTT
TRBJ1-2	TRBV11-2	.	TRBD1	CASRRQGSDGYTF	TGTGCCAGCAGGCGACAGGGAAGTGATGGCTACACCTTC
TRBJ2-5	TRBV2	.	TRBD1	CASSRIRTGGRSSVGETQYF	TGTGCCAGCAGTAGAATCCGGACAGGGGGTAGGAGTTCGGTTGGAGAGACCCAGTACTTC
TRBJ1-4	TRBV20-1	many	TRBD1	CSALGQNEKLFF	TGCAGTGCCCTGGGACAGAATGAAAAACTGTTTTTT
TRBJ2-1	TRBV6-6	many	TRBD2	CASSYSPTSGLYNEQFF	TGTGCCAGCAGTTACTCGCCGACTAGCGGGCTGTACAATGAGCAGTTCTTC
TRBJ2-2	TRBV11-1	.	.	CAIDRGANTGELFF	TGTGCCATCGATCGGGGCGCGAACACCGGGGAGCTGTTTTTT
TRBJ1-4	TRBV29-1	.	.	CSVEVQRGEKLFF	TGCAGCGTTGAAGTGCAGAGGGGAGAAAAACTGTTTTTT
TRBJ1-2	TRBV6-1	.	.	CASSEARGRSYTF	TGTGCCAGCAGTGAAGCTAGAGGGAGGAGCTACACCTTC
TRBJ2-7	TRBV10-1	many	.	CASSDRSYEQYF	TGCGCCAGCAGTGACCGATCCTACGAGCAGTACTTC
TRBJ2-2	TRBV7-9	.	TRBD1	CASSIQGAGGELFF	TGTGCCAGCAGCATACAGGGGGCCGGCGGGGAGCTGTTTTTT
TRBJ2-2	TRBV11-2	many	.	CASSLGGPFAGELFF	TGTGCCAGCAGCTTAGGGGGGCCCTTTGCCGGGGAGCTGTTTTTT
TRBJ1-3	TRBV12-3/TRBV12-4	few	.	CASRERDTSSGNTIYF	TGTGCCAGCAGGGAAAGAGATACGAGCTCTGGAAACACCATATATTTT
TRBJ2-3	TRBV12-3/TRBV12-4	.	TRBD2	CASTARLAGEVDTQYF	TGTGCCAGCACCGCCCGTCTAGCGGGAGAGGTAGATACGCAGTATTTT
TRBJ2-3	TRBV20-1	few	TRBD2	CSARRTSGSVADTQYF	TGCAGTGCTAGAAGGACTAGCGGGAGTGTAGCAGATACGCAGTATTTT
TRBJ2-7	TRBV9	many	.	CASSARPTGEQYF	TGTGCCAGCAGCGCTCGACCAACGGGCGAGCAGTACTTC
TRBJ2-3	TRBV7-9	many	.	CASSSEFTQYF	TGTGCCAGCAGCTCAGAGTTTACGCAGTATTTT
TRBJ2-1	TRBV20-1	many	TRBD2	CSARNPPISGRAFSYNEQFF	TGCAGTGCTAGAAACCCTCCCATCAGCGGGAGGGCCTTCTCCTACAATGAGCAGTTCTTC
TRBJ1-1	TRBV5-1	.	TRBD1	CASSFGQGGNTEAFF	TGCGCCAGCAGCTTCGGACAGGGCGGTAACACTGAAGCTTTCTTT
TRBJ2-7	TRBV30	.	TRBD2	CAWSPGTTYEQYF	TGTGCCTGGAGCCCCGGGACTACTTACGAGCAGTACTTC
TRBJ2-6	TRBV4-3	many	.	CASSQVPGEANVLTF	TGCGCCAGCAGCCAAGTCCCAGGGGAGGCCAACGTCCTGACTTTC
TRBJ2-7	TRBV2	.	.	CASSDPGSPYEQYF	TGTGCCAGCAGTGACCCAGGGTCCCCCTACGAGCAGTACTTC
TRBJ2-2	TRBV15	many	TRBD2	CATSRLAGTSGRADTGELFF	TGTGCCACCAGCAGACTTGCCGGGACTAGCGGGAGGGCGGACACCGGGGAGCTGTTTTTT
TRBJ2-7	TRBV7-8	.	TRBD2	CASSLRDMAGGGYEQYF	TGTGCCAGCAGCTTACGGGATATGGCGGGAGGGGGTTACGAGCAGTACTTC
TRBJ2-5	TRBV12-3/TRBV12-4	.	.	CASSPKARGETQYF	TGTGCCAGCAGCCCGAAGGCCCGCGGGGAGACCCAGTACTTC
TRBJ2-3	TRBV18	many	.	CASSLGRVGTDTQYF	TGTGCCAGCTCACTCGGCAGGGTCGGCACAGATACGCAGTATTTT
TRBJ1-1	TRBV4-1	.	TRBD1	CASSPGQGTLNTEAFF	TGCGCCAGCAGCCCGGGACAGGGGACGTTGAACACTGAAGCTTTCTTT
TRBJ2-6	TRBV5-4	many	.	CASSLAYGRSGANVLTF	TGTGCCAGCAGCTTGGCCTACGGACGATCTGGGGCCAACGTCCTGACTTTC
TRBJ1-2	TRBV20-1	few	.	CSGTDGRGYTF	TGCAGTGGGACGGACGGTCGTGGCTACACCTTC
TRBJ2-1	TRBV2	.	.	CASRGSPYNEQFF	TGTGCCAGCAGGGGATCACCCTACAATGAGCAGTTCTTC
TRBJ2-3	TRBV5-6	.	TRBD2	CASSFPRGLGTDTQYF	TGTGCCAGCAGCTTCCCACGGGGACTAGGCACAGATACGCAGTATTTT
TRBJ2-1	TRBV10-2	.	TRBD2	CASSGVERDSGRGMYNEQFF	TGCGCCAGCAGCGGGGTGGAGAGGGATAGCGGGAGGGGTATGTACAATGAGCAGTTCTTC
TRBJ2-6	TRBV18	.	TRBD2	CASSPASGASGANVLTF	TGTGCCAGCTCACCGGCTAGCGGAGCCTCTGGGGCCAACGTCCTGACTTTC
TRBJ1-4	TRBV5-1	.	TRBD1	CASSLLPTGTGSEKLFF	TGCGCCAGCAGCTTGTTACCGACTGGGACAGGGTCGGAAAAACTGTTTTTT
TRBJ2-7	TRBV4-3	.	TRBD2	CASSRELLAGRSYEQYF	TGCGCCAGCAGCCGCGAACTTCTAGCGGGAAGATCCTACGAGCAGTACTTC
TRBJ2-2	TRBV3-1	.	.	CASSPWGLALNTGELFF	TGTGCCAGCAGCCCCTGGGGCCTAGCGCTGAACACCGGGGAGCTGTTTTTT
TRBJ2-5	TRBV9	once	.	CASSAHTGRVQETQYF	TGTGCCAGCAGCGCACATACGGGACGGGTCCAAGAGACCCAGTACTTC
TRBJ1-1	TRBV7-8	.	TRBD1	CASSALDRGHTEAFF	TGTGCCAGCAGCGCCTTGGACAGGGGCCACACTGAAGCTTTCTTT